This T cell receptor beta chain comes out of a study of T cells expressing NK-cell markers (dated by TCRdb to about 2020). Turning to the overall study: Three sorted T-cell subsets (CD3+CD56+NKG2C+, CD3+CD56+NKG2C- and CD3+CD56-NKG2C+) from fewer than 10 donors had their TCR beta-chain repertoires profiled. Of the eight sequenced donors, seven were found to be HCMV-seropositive and one was found to be HCMV-seronegative. All eight donors whose samples were sequenced were randomly selected healthy volunteers, three of them men and five women. Illumina HiSeq 2000/2500, MiSeq or NextSeq was used to sequence libraries as 2 x 150 bp reads. What the research found in general, with its limitations: Whether the expanded NKG2C-expressing T cell clones were specific for HCMV antigens was left unclear. For several donors, the dominant CD3+CD56+NKG2C+ clonotypes were among the top 10 CD8+ clonotypes and accounted for about 1.0-7.0% of CD8+ T cells. Those dominant clonotypes were again the most abundant among CD3+CD56-NKG2C+ cells in a handful of donors, at about 25-60.1%.

HCMV serostatus was determined by detecting HCMV-specific IgG in serum with a commercial ELISA kit. Ficoll density gradient centrifugation was used to isolate peripheral blood mononuclear cells from blood. As concerns this clonotype: Its antigen is currently not known.

The sequencing machine was an Illumina HiSeq 2000. The TCR beta cDNA libraries were made using 5'RACE template switching, a step that added both a universal primer site and unique molecular identifiers. cDNA synthesis was primed from the TCR beta constant segment, followed by two successive PCR amplification steps. The original pipeline was this. Reads were demultiplexed and grouped by UMI with MIGEC, and clonotypes were assembled and quantified with MiTCR. To exclude erroneous sequences, any TCR cDNA sequence not supported by at least two reads was discarded. The tcR package was used for downstream repertoire analysis, with clonotypes matched between fractions based on CDR3 nucleotide sequence plus V segment. VDJmatch was used to annotate antigen specificity against VDJdb, with one amino acid substitution in CDR3 permitted. Following TCRdb reprocessing, every CDR3 protein sequence forms one entry, and DNA is not provided. It is TCRdb's table, rather than the study itself, that gives the V and J calls and clone size. The sample table records about 260,000 distinct CDR3 sequences. The ten most abundant clones make up around 4.2% of the sample.

Input material: blood T cells: a sorted CD56 or NKG2C T cell subset, CD4+ or CD8+ T cells, or bulk PBMC T cells (not recorded which). The clonotype was recovered from a woman aged 18-70 years in good health.

The CDR3 region: CSADRGSFDEQFF. This receptor chain uses TRBV29-1 and TRBJ2-1; TCRdb indicates TRBD1, and absent DNA this call remains unverified. From the germline V gene, CDR1 is SQVTM and CDR2 is ANQGSEA. From cysteine to phenylalanine, the CDR3 is 13 amino acids long. No coding sequence is recorded.